This record concerns one T cell receptor (beta chain) sequence. The target antigen is unknown. The data were taken from a study of monozygotic twins with inflammatory bowel disease. Study-wide points: A single strong clonotype or signal linked to IBD was not supported.

Following a re-call of the 5' RACE reads, TCRdb has one entry per CDR3 protein and lacks DNA. The sample data list approximately 120,000 distinct CDR3 sequences. This receptor was obtained from a human donor with ulcerative colitis or Crohn's disease, or a healthy co-twin of an affected twin (not recorded which). Sequencing used blood.

CDR3 protein: CASSLDGGNTEAFF. This chain uses TRBV6-1 with TRBJ1-1; TCRdb calls TRBD1, which cannot be checked without DNA. Germline CDR1 reads MNHNS; CDR2 reads SASEGT. CDR3 length: 14 residues.